Sequencing of this T cell receptor beta chain was carried out in a study of blood T cell repertoires in COVID-19 (dated by TCRdb to about 2020). Regarding the study in general: Samples from collaborators originated in the United States, Italy and Spain and spanned both the acute and convalescent phases of COVID-19. The material from the prospective study consisted of cDNA or gDNA derived from T cells, B-cell-depleted T cells, or PBMCs. The dataset comprised deeply sampled blood TCRbeta repertoires from subjects exposed to, actively infected with, or recovered from COVID-19. The repertoires were released in a freely available public database intended as a resource for research on the immune response to SARS-CoV-2. The samples were drawn from the first 160 participants of the ongoing ImmuneRACE study and from some 1,300 subjects provided by 6 global collaborators. Sample metadata almost always included a de-identified subject ID, COVID-19 status, age in years and sex. Where HLA class I and class II types were available, the types were taken from metadata supplied by the sample provider, not from assay-based typing.

In Seattle, one collaborating source enrolled patients while the infection was active and tracked those patients longitudinally over the course of disease. Whole blood was collected in K2EDTA tubes by collaborating institutions according to the institutions' own protocols. For TCRbeta analysis, collaborators shipped samples as frozen whole blood, isolated PBMCs, or DNA extracted from either of those sample types. The investigation overall reported the following: The quantity of clinical and demographic metadata differed by source and by participant and was supplied without curation.

The immunoSEQ Assay, a bias-controlled multiplex PCR, was used to amplify TCRbeta CDR3 regions from genomic DNA. Per the authors' processing: The number of nucleated cells in each sample was estimated from the amplification of reference gene primers within the assay. Sequence reads were collapsed and filtered to measure the absolute abundance of every unique TCRbeta CDR3 rearrangement. For each sample, productive Simpson clonality was calculated by taking the square root of Simpson's diversity index across productive rearrangements. TCRdb holds this immuneACCESS table with in-frame rearrangements only. Some clones are missing; in checked studies, unresolved V genes explain under half, and the rest has no known cause. From that table come the V and J calls and clone size; the DNA was used to work out D and trimming. A total of around 260,000 clones appear in this sample, 70% to 90% of them only once. The biggest ten clones account for roughly 0.94% of the sample.

For this clone: Its cognate antigen has yet to be identified. Base quality data are lacking; no much larger clone is found one base away.

Including cysteine and phenylalanine, the CDR3 has 15 amino acids. CDR3 DNA only is kept here, 45 bases in frame from base 1. The germline ends are 16 bases apart after V is trimmed by 5 bases and J by 4 bases. The germline V gene (reference sequence) provides CDR1 MNHEY and CDR2 SMNVEV. The sequence derives from a human donor with COVID-19, enrolled during active disease. The donor label of this sample is uncertain. The rearrangement combines TRBV27 with TRBJ2-3; TRBD1 is a possible D gene, resting on 6 matching bases. The sample was peripheral blood. The nucleotide sequence reads as follows: TGTGCCAGCAGTCCCCCACAGGGTAGGGCAGATACGCAGTATTTT. This sequence encodes CASSPPQGRADTQYF.